The 6 T cell receptor beta chains listed next were all sequenced from one sample in a study of identical twins. TCRdb ran MiXCR on the 5' RACE reads and lists one entry per CDR3 protein. The sample holds hundreds of thousands of distinct CDR3 sequences; 21% are singletons and the top ten take around 4.5%. This sample was also put to use in a study of T cells expressing NK-cell markers.

The sample comprised PBMCs. All receptors come from a woman under 30 in good health.

This clonotype was observed a few times. V is TRBV15 and J is TRBJ1-5; D remains ambiguous. V dropped 0 bases and J dropped 7 bases, with 13 bases sitting between them. The CDR3 loop spans 15 amino acids. CDR1 and CDR2 (germline): LNHNV, YYDKDF (reference sequence). CDR3 residues: CATSRDLTRAQPQHF. The CDR3 bases are TGTGCCACCAGCAGAGACCTTACGAGGGCACAGCCCCAGCATTTT.

V is TRBV7-2 and J is TRBJ2-7, with 9 bases matching TRBD2. CDR3 length: 15 residues. The V gene end was trimmed by 5 bases and the J gene end by 1 base; junction bases not matched to a gene: 6. Germline V lookup: CDR1 SGHTA, CDR2 FQGNSA. The CDR3 loop reads CASSLTSGPSYEQYF. In nucleotides, the CDR3 is TGTGCCAGCAGCCTTACTAGCGGGCCATCCTACGAGCAGTACTTC.

This chain connects TRBV29-1 to TRBJ2-5, with a possible D match to TRBD2 (5 bases). Germline CDR1 and CDR2: SQVTM and ANQGSEA. CDR3 length equals 14 residues. V was pared by 3 bases and J by 3 bases, with 14 bases between. CDR3 in DNA: TGCAGCGTTGATGGGTTGCCGGGGAAAGAGACCCAGTACTTC. Its translation is CSVDGLPGKETQYF.

This clonotype was recorded a few times. The chain carries TRBV18 and TRBJ1-2; 10 nucleotides line up with TRBD1. This CDR3 is 15 amino acids long. Germline V gene sequence: CDR1 KGHSH, CDR2 LQKENI. The trim removed 2 bases at V and 5 bases at J, leaving 5 bases unmatched. The DNA of the CDR3 is TGTGCCAGCTCACCATTCGAGGGACAGGGGTATGGCTACACCTTC. Protein: CASSPFEGQGYGYTF. Based on the CDR3 plus reference TRBV18 and TRBJ1-2, the full variable domain is NAGVMQNPRHLVRRRGQEARLRCSPMKGHSHVYWYRQLPEEGLKFMVYLQKENIIDESGMPKERFSAEFPKEGPSILRIQQVVRGDSAAYFCASSPFEGQGYGYTFGSGTRLTVV.

The CDR3 DNA reads TGCAGTGCTAGAGATCCCCCGAACACCGGGGAGCTGTTTTTT. This sequence encodes CSARDPPNTGELFF. The rearrangement joins TRBV20-1 to TRBJ2-2; D remains unclear. Germline V gene sequence: CDR1 DFQATT, CDR2 SNEGSKA (reference sequence). The CDR3 totals 14 residues. With 0 bases removed from V and 0 bases from J, the gap between germline ends came to 5 bases.

This clonotype was seen a few times. The rearrangement joins TRBV6-1 to TRBJ2-3; maybe TRBD2 (7 bases). The CDR3 contains 14 residues. Per germline, CDR1 MNHNS and CDR2 SASEGT. Between the trimmed V and J ends, which lost 7 bases and 2 bases, there was a span of 13 bases. The CDR3 spells CASKRGGNTDTQYF. In DNA, the CDR3 is TGTGCCAGCAAAAGGGGGGGTAACACAGATACGCAGTATTTT.